These 29 T cell receptor beta chains were all obtained from the same sample, sequenced in a study of shared T cell receptors in the human thymus (dated by TCRdb to the early 2020s). Libraries were made using the immunoSEQ multiplex PCR assay. Sourced from immuneACCESS, this table was stored by TCRdb with only in-frame sequences that have V and J called. A share of the clones is absent; for the studies checked, an unresolved V gene accounts for under half, and the remainder has no known explanation. The sample contains approximately 660,000 clones, 88% of them found a single time. Jointly, the top ten make up approximately 0.011% of the sample. These data were also reused for a study on human thymus T cells.

The sequenced sample consisted of thymocytes. These receptors all stem from a boy under three years old with a congenital heart defect. Donor details come from another sample of the same person, matched by shared clones.

This clone was seen a single time. The genes are TRBV27 and TRBJ2-2, with D possibly being TRBD2 (5 bases). Per germline, CDR1 MNHEY and CDR2 SMNVEV (reference sequence). Trimming left V 8 bases short and J 4 bases short, with 23 bases between. This CDR3 has 17 amino acids. The chain's CDR3 is CASLSYSPGNSTGELFF. The CDR3, as DNA: TGTGCCAGCCTTTCCTATAGTCCCGGGAACAGCACCGGGGAGCTGTTTTTT.

The chain employs TRBV6-5 and TRBJ2-7; 7 positions agree with TRBD1. Looked up from germline, CDR1 is MNHEY and CDR2 is SVGAGI. This CDR3 contains 15 residues. Losses at the gene ends were 4 bases for V and 2 bases for J; bases not matched to a gene: 8. The DNA for the CDR3 is TGTGCCAGCAGTTCTCGGGCAGGGGGAACCTACGAGCAGTACTTC. This codes for CASSSRAGGTYEQYF.

V gene TRBV2 combines with J gene TRBJ2-1; TRBD1 is a possible D gene (5 bases). The CDR3 is made up of 16 amino acids. The V end lost 0 bases, the J end lost 2 bases, and 11 bases lay between the germline ends. Germline lookup yields CDR1 SNHLY and CDR2 FYNNEI. The CDR3 nucleotides read TGTGCCAGCAGTGAAGCCCCAGGGAAAGCCTACAATGAGCAGTTCTTC. Translation: CASSEAPGKAYNEQFF.

This chain joins TRBV11-2 and TRBJ1-2; D might be TRBD1 (6 bases). Germline CDR1 is SGHAT and CDR2 is FQNNGV. The V gene lost 5 bases and the J gene lost 2 bases, with 15 bases spanning the gap. This CDR3 contains 15 residues. The CDR3 reads CASSPRSGENYGYTF. The CDR3 bases are TGTGCCAGCAGCCCTCGTTCAGGGGAGAACTATGGCTACACCTTC.

This clone was detected a few times. This chain connects TRBV5-6 to TRBJ1-3, with D unresolved. There are 14 residues in the CDR3. Trimming removed 4 bases at V and 2 bases at J, with 10 bases between. Per the germline V gene, CDR1 is SGHDT and CDR2 is YYEEEE. CDR3 sequence reads: CASSPDGAGNTIYF. The CDR3 DNA reads TGTGCCAGCAGCCCCGACGGGGCTGGAAACACCATATATTTT. Drawing the rest from reference TRBV5-6 and TRBJ1-3, the complete variable domain is DAGVTQSPTHLIKTRGQQVTLRCSPKSGHDTVSWYQQALGQGPQFIFQYYEEEERQRGNFPDRFSGHQFPNYSSELNVNALLLGDSALYLCASSPDGAGNTIYFGEGSWLTVV.

The chain combines TRBV6-1 with TRBJ2-3, with 8 bases matching TRBD2. Germline loops: CDR1 MNHNS, CDR2 SASEGT. The CDR3 covers 17 residues. The trim removed 4 bases at V and 6 bases at J, leaving 15 bases unmatched. The CDR3 loop reads CASSAGRAGGPLDTQYF. The CDR3 DNA follows: TGTGCCAGCAGTGCCGGAAGGGCGGGAGGCCCCCTCGATACGCAGTATTTT.

This clone was counted a single time. DNA of the CDR3: TGTGCCAGCAGCTTAAGTCTAGCGGGAGCCTCGAACACCGGGGAGCTGTTTTTT. Translating it yields CASSLSLAGASNTGELFF. This chain connects TRBV7-9 to TRBJ2-2; 10 bases fit TRBD2. This CDR3 contains 18 residues. V lost 2 bases, J lost 0 bases, and 6 bases stayed unmatched. Germline values: CDR1 SEHNR, CDR2 FQNEAQ (reference sequence).

J is TRBJ2-1 and V is TRBV7-8; no clear D gene. Germline assignment: CDR1 SGHVS and CDR2 FQNEAQ. The V and J ends lost 2 bases and 2 bases respectively, with 10 bases between them. The CDR3 sequence is 15 residues long. CDR3 sequence reads: CASSLPEVPYNEQFF. Written as DNA, the CDR3 is TGTGCCAGCAGCTTACCCGAGGTCCCCTACAATGAGCAGTTCTTC.

The chain employs TRBV19 and TRBJ2-5; TRBD2 might be the D (6 bases). The germline V gene has CDR1 LNHDA and CDR2 SQIVND (reference sequence). Trimming removed 6 bases at V and 7 bases at J, with 21 bases between. The CDR3 runs to 15 residues. CDR3 coding DNA: TGTGCCAGTAGCTTTAACCGGGCAGCGGGCAGGACCCAGTACTTC. Its translation is CASSFNRAAGRTQYF.

The DNA of the CDR3 is TGTGCCAGCAGCTTAAGGCGGCGGGAGGGCTACAATGAGCAGTTCTTC. Its protein is CASSLRRREGYNEQFF. The chain recombines TRBV11-2 with TRBJ2-1; 9 bases are shared with TRBD2. The ends lost 2 bases at V and 3 bases at J; junction bases unmatched: 5. The CDR3 is 16 amino acids. The germline V gene encodes CDR1 SGHAT and CDR2 FQNNGV.

This clone came up once. The CDR3: CATSSLGEDLGSEQYF. In DNA, the CDR3 is TGTGCCACCAGCAGCCTCGGTGAGGACTTGGGGTCCGAGCAGTACTTC. The rearrangement joins TRBV15 to TRBJ2-7; maybe TRBD2 (5 bases). CDR3 length: 16 residues. The germline CDR1 and CDR2 sequences are LNHNV and YYDKDF (reference sequence). With 3 bases removed from V and 6 bases from J, the gap between germline ends came to 21 bases.

J is TRBJ1-6 and V is TRBV27; D remains ambiguous. The CDR3 extends over 15 amino acids. Trimming removed 3 bases from V and 5 bases from J, with 11 bases in between. Germline V gene lookup returns CDR1 MNHEY and CDR2 SMNVEV (reference sequence). In DNA, the CDR3 is TGTGCCAGCAGTTTGGAAGGCGGGCATAATTCACCCCTCCACTTT. This sequence encodes CASSLEGGHNSPLHF.

The chain couples TRBV6-1 to TRBJ2-7; 7 bases align to TRBD1. The V segment lost 4 bases and the J segment 5 bases; nucleotides outside the gene matches: 11. CDR3 length equals 15 residues. CDR1 is MNHNS, CDR2 SASEGT, per germline. CDR3 DNA: TGTGCCAGCAGTGTTCGACAGGGAAAGTCAGACGAGCAGTACTTC. Its protein product is CASSVRQGKSDEQYF.

This chain uses TRBV4-3 with TRBJ2-5, with 7 positions matching TRBD2. The last part of the DNA fits TRBJ2-7 better; the J call may be wrong. Per the germline V gene, CDR1 is LGHNA and CDR2 is YSLEER. There are 17 residues in the CDR3. CDR3 in DNA: TGCGCCAGCAGCCAAGAGGGGGACGGCGGGGGCTCCTACGAGCAGTACTTC. It encodes CASSQEGDGGGSYEQYF.

V and J are TRBV7-9 and TRBJ1-1, with 12 positions matching TRBD1. Looked up from germline, CDR1 is SEHNR and CDR2 is FQNEAQ (reference sequence). CDR3 length equals 16 residues. Germline trimming cut 1 base from V and 6 bases from J; bases unmatched to any gene: 6. Here the CDR3 DNA reads TGTGCCAGCAGCTTAGGGGACAGGGGGCATTCCCCTGAAGCTTTCTTT. Amino acids: CASSLGDRGHSPEAFF.

The chain is built from TRBV10-1 and TRBJ2-2; D unresolved. The CDR3 is 16 amino acids. Trimming removed 7 bases from V and 7 bases from J, with 22 bases in between. CDR1 is WNHNN and CDR2 is SYGVQD in the germline V gene (reference sequence). The CDR3 loop is CASTPKARPSGGELFF. CDR3 coding DNA: TGCGCCAGCACCCCAAAAGCTAGGCCCTCGGGCGGGGAGCTGTTTTTT.

This clone showed up just once. This sequence joins TRBV5-4 and TRBJ2-7, with D possibly TRBD2 on 6 matching bases. Germline loops: CDR1 SGHNT, CDR2 YYREEE (reference sequence). The ends were cut back, 4 bases at V and 2 bases at J, with 25 bases in the middle. The CDR3 runs 18 residues. As DNA, the CDR3 is TGTGCCAGCAGCCCTGGAGGGTCGCTTCTAAAATCAACCTACGAGCAGTACTTC. Amino acid sequence: CASSPGGSLLKSTYEQYF. Looking up the rest from reference TRBV5-4 and TRBJ2-7 gives the full variable domain: ETGVTQSPTHLIKTRGQQVTLRCSSQSGHNTVSWYQQALGQGPQFIFQYYREEENGRGNFPPRFSGLQFPNYSSELNVNALELDDSALYLCASSPGGSLLKSTYEQYFGPGTRLTVT.

This clone was detected once. The chain recombines TRBV7-2 with TRBJ2-5; D remains unclear. The CDR3 extends over 16 amino acids. Trimming shortened V by 1 base and J by 3 bases, and 15 bases separated the two germline ends. In germline, CDR1 is SGHTA, CDR2 FQGNSA. The CDR3 protein is CASSLDGSRREETQYF. DNA for the CDR3: TGTGCCAGCAGCTTAGACGGGTCTAGACGAGAAGAGACCCAGTACTTC.

This chain uses TRBV4-3 with TRBJ1-5, with a possible D match to TRBD1 (6 bases). Trimming stripped 0 bases from V and 4 bases from J, with 16 bases between. CDR1 LGHNA and CDR2 YSLEER come from the germline V gene. There are 17 residues in the CDR3. The chain's CDR3 is CASSQDFRGTGNQPQHF. In nucleotides, the CDR3 is TGCGCCAGCAGCCAAGATTTTAGGGGCACAGGGAATCAGCCCCAGCATTTT.

V usage is TRBV7-9 and J usage is TRBJ1-5; the match to TRBD1 covers 7 bases. J gave up 7 bases and V 2 bases, and 8 bases lay outside the gene matches. Germline CDR1 is SEHNR and CDR2 is FQNEAQ (reference sequence). This CDR3 comprises 15 residues. The CDR3 coding sequence is TGTGCCAGCAGCTTATATGGGGACAGCGAACAGCCCCAGCATTTT. Amino acid sequence: CASSLYGDSEQPQHF. The full variable domain, with the rest looked up from reference TRBV7-9 and TRBJ1-5, is DTGVSQNPRHKITKRGQNVTFRCDPISEHNRLYWYRQTLGQGPEFLTYFQNEAQLEKSRLLSDRFSAERPKGSFSTLEIQRTEQGDSAMYLCASSLYGDSEQPQHFGDGTRLSIL.

The rearrangement uses TRBV6-1 and TRBJ2-3, with D perhaps TRBD1 (5 bases). V was cut by 8 bases and J by 6 bases, with 18 bases left in between. This CDR3 has 14 amino acids. The germline gives CDR1 MNHNS, CDR2 SASEGT. The CDR3 region is CASASLGPEDTQYF. In DNA, the CDR3 is TGTGCCAGCGCCTCCTTGGGGCCTGAGGATACGCAGTATTTT.

This sequence joins TRBV19 and TRBJ1-1, with TRBD1 matching over 8 bases. CDR3 length equals 16 residues. With V trimmed by 3 bases and J by 5 bases, 11 bases remained unmatched. Germline values: CDR1 LNHDA, CDR2 SQIVND (reference sequence). CDR3 loop: CASSIVAGGAGTEAFF. The CDR3 DNA follows: TGTGCCAGTAGTATCGTGGCAGGGGGCGCGGGAACTGAAGCTTTCTTT.

This sequence joins TRBV30 and TRBJ1-2; TRBD1 agrees at 8 bases. The CDR3 is made up of 13 amino acids. Germline assignment: CDR1 GTSNPN and CDR2 SVGIG (reference sequence). Trimming took 7 bases from V and 3 from J; bases not matched to a gene: 7. The CDR3 DNA is TGTGCCTCTCCCGGGGGACAGGACTATGGCTACACCTTC. This translates into CASPGGQDYGYTF.

This clone was detected only once. J is TRBJ2-5 and V is TRBV6-1, with D perhaps matching TRBD2 (6 bases). V was pared by 2 bases and J by 5 bases, with 9 bases between. This CDR3 is 13 amino acids long. The germline gives CDR1 MNHNS, CDR2 SASEGT. For the CDR3, the DNA is TGTGCCAGCAGTGAAAGACTAGGGGAGACCCAGTACTTC. Translating it yields CASSERLGETQYF.

V usage is TRBV5-4 and J usage is TRBJ1-1, with D uncertain. The CDR3 is 18 residues long. CDR1 SGHNT and CDR2 YYREEE come from the germline V gene (reference sequence). V shed 0 bases and J shed 4 bases, with 22 bases lying between them. The CDR3 sequence is CASSLVRTDLTHPTEAFF. The DNA of the CDR3 is TGTGCCAGCAGCTTGGTCCGGACTGACCTAACCCATCCCACTGAAGCTTTCTTT.

This sequence joins TRBV6-1 and TRBJ2-2; 8 nucleotides agree with TRBD1. V trimming: 3 bases; J trimming: 4 bases; junction bases outside the gene matches: 7. The CDR3 consists of 16 residues. Germline CDR1 is MNHNS and CDR2 is SASEGT. CDR3 sequence (DNA): TGTGCCAGCAGTGACCGGACAGGGCTGGGCACCGGGGAGCTGTTTTTT. This encodes CASSDRTGLGTGELFF.

The chain employs TRBV10-3 and TRBJ1-5; TRBD1 matches 8 bases. The length of the CDR3 is 15 residues. Trimming at V came to 4 bases and at J to 2 bases, leaving 4 bases not matched to a gene. Germline CDR1 ENHRY, CDR2 SYGVKD. The CDR3 DNA reads as TGTGCCATCAGTGTCACGACAGGGGGCAATCAGCCCCAGCATTTT. Translated: CAISVTTGGNQPQHF.

V and J are TRBV20-1 and TRBJ2-1, with 7 bases aligning to TRBD2. Trimming removed 2 bases from V and 9 bases from J; junction bases left unmatched: 1. The CDR3 has 11 amino acids. The V gene's germline CDR1 is DFQATT and CDR2 SNEGSKA (reference sequence). The CDR3 DNA reads TGCAGTGCTAGACTAGCGGTTGAGCAGTTCTTC. It translates to CSARLAVEQFF.

The chain combines TRBV11-2 with TRBJ2-1, with 12 nucleotides matching TRBD2. Per germline, CDR1 SGHAT and CDR2 FQNNGV. The trim removed 1 base at V and 9 bases at J, leaving 7 bases unmatched. The CDR3 runs 16 residues. The CDR3 bases are TGTGCCAGCAGCTTAGGCGGACTAGCGGGATCCATTGAGCAGTTCTTC. Translating it yields CASSLGGLAGSIEQFF. Supplemented by reference TRBV11-2 and TRBJ2-1, the full variable domain reads EAGVAQSPRYKIIEKRQSVAFWCNPISGHATLYWYQQILGQGPKLLIQFQNNGVVDDSQLPKDRFSAERLKGVDSTLKIQPAKLEDSAVYLCASSLGGLAGSIEQFFGPGTRLTVL.